The 16 T cell receptor beta chains below were found in one sample sequenced in a study of OX40 agonist ivuxolimab in advanced cancers. Method: immunoSEQ multiplex PCR; TCRdb's copy keeps in-frame clones and lacks some. The sample includes 50,000 to 70,000 clones, over 80% of them seen just once. The sequencing used CD4+ or CD8+ T cells sorted from blood, collected in a trial of the OX40 agonist ivuxolimab. These receptors originate from an adult with an advanced solid tumor such as melanoma, head and neck, liver or kidney cancer.

The chain is built from TRBV7-9 and TRBJ2-7; 10 bases align to TRBD1. The germline V gene encodes CDR1 SEHNR and CDR2 FQNEAQ (reference sequence). V gave up 3 bases and J gave up 0 bases; unmatched junction bases: 5. The CDR3 spans 16 residues. In nucleotides, the CDR3 is TGTGCCAGCAGCTTCGGACAGGGGGGGAACTCCTACGAGCAGTACTTC. Amino acids: CASSFGQGGNSYEQYF.

The chain uses TRBV30 and TRBJ2-7, with D maybe TRBD2 (8 bases). V gave up 1 base and J gave up 5 bases, with 18 bases separating them. The germline V gene has CDR1 GTSNPN and CDR2 SVGIG (reference sequence). The CDR3 spans 15 residues. Here the CDR3 reads CAWSEGASGWDEQYF. DNA of the CDR3: TGTGCCTGGAGTGAGGGGGCTAGCGGGTGGGACGAGCAGTACTTC.

For the CDR3, the DNA is TGCGCCAGCAGCCAAGTCACTAGCGGGGTTTACGAGCAGTACTTC. It codes for CASSQVTSGVYEQYF. The rearrangement links TRBV4-3 to TRBJ2-7; TRBD2 matches at 10 bases. The CDR3 has 15 residues. V dropped 1 base and J dropped 4; count of bases not matched to a gene: 4. CDR1 and CDR2 (germline): LGHNA, YSLEER.

This chain uses TRBV4-2 with TRBJ2-1; D remains unclear. This CDR3 spans 15 amino acids. The germline V gene encodes CDR1 LGHNA and CDR2 YNFKEQ. Trimming pared 0 bases from V and 10 bases from J, leaving 16 bases between. CDR3 amino acids: CASSQDSLGGPEQFF. The DNA of the CDR3 is TGTGCCAGCAGCCAAGATTCCCTCGGTGGACCCGAGCAGTTCTTC.

The chain combines TRBV6-4 with TRBJ2-1; D is possibly TRBD2 (5 bases). V lost 5 bases and J 3 bases, leaving 14 bases between the germline ends. This CDR3 is 15 amino acids long. Germline-derived CDR1 and CDR2 are MRHNA and SNTAGT. The CDR3 bases are TGTGCCAGCAGTCGGACCGCCGGGGACTACAATGAGCAGTTCTTC. Encoded protein: CASSRTAGDYNEQFF.

This chain links TRBV2 with TRBJ1-1, with 11 positions matching TRBD1. CDR3 length: 17 residues. The germline gives CDR1 SNHLY, CDR2 FYNNEI. J lost 6 bases, V lost 3 bases, and 12 bases had no gene match. CDR3 in amino acids: CASSDVRTGGEVPEAFF. The CDR3 DNA follows: TGTGCCAGCAGTGACGTCCGGACAGGGGGCGAGGTCCCTGAAGCTTTCTTT. Full variable domain (missing parts from reference TRBV2 and TRBJ1-1): EPEVTQTPSHQVTQMGQEVILRCVPISNHLYFYWYRQILGQKVEFLVSFYNNEISEKSEIFDDQFSVERPDGSNFTLKIRSTKLEDSAMYFCASSDVRTGGEVPEAFFGQGTRLTVV.

V is TRBV27 and J is TRBJ2-7, with 9 bases that match TRBD2. Looked up from germline, CDR1 is MNHEY and CDR2 is SMNVEV (reference sequence). This CDR3 is 14 amino acids long. J gave up 3 bases and V 4 bases, and 4 bases lay outside the gene matches. DNA of the CDR3: TGTGCCAGCAGTTGGGCTAGCGGGAACTACGAGCAGTACTTC. It yields the protein CASSWASGNYEQYF.

The count of this clone is one. The gene calls are TRBV2 and TRBJ2-7; either TRBD1 or TRBD2 may fit D (5 bases each). Germline lookup yields CDR1 SNHLY and CDR2 FYNNEI. The CDR3 contains 14 residues. Trimming left V 3 bases short and J 0 bases short, with 9 bases between. The CDR3 loop is CASSDSGASYEQYF. DNA for the CDR3: TGTGCCAGCAGTGATTCCGGGGCCTCCTACGAGCAGTACTTC.

Comments on this clone: A junction boundary mismatches the germline segment, possibly from a read error. The chain uses TRBV27 and TRBJ2-3, with 9 bases lining up with TRBD2. Germline V gene data show CDR1 as MNHEY and CDR2 as SMNVEV (reference sequence). The CDR3 length is 17 residues. CDR3 sequence reads: CTSSLSSPLAGTDTQYF. For the CDR3, the DNA is TGTACCAGCAGTTTATCGTCCCCGCTAGCGGGGACAGATACGCAGTATTTT.

A single count supports this clone. The rearrangement links TRBV28 to TRBJ2-3; 7 positions agree with TRBD2. Germline V gives CDR1 MDHEN, CDR2 SYDVKM. V was pared by 7 bases and J by 2 bases, with 9 bases of the junction left unmatched. The CDR3 runs 15 residues. The CDR3 coding sequence is TGTGCCAGCACTATCGGCGGGAGTTACACAGATACGCAGTATTTT. The encoded protein is CASTIGGSYTDTQYF.

This clone has just one count. The chain uses TRBV7-8 and TRBJ2-7; TRBD1 aligns across 10 bases. Germline CDR1 reads SGHVS; CDR2 reads FQNEAQ. The CDR3 consists of 14 residues. The V and J ends lost 4 bases and 3 bases, in that order; junction bases with no gene match: 3. The CDR3 loop reads CASSSRDRGYEQYF. The CDR3 nucleotides read TGTGCCAGCAGCTCACGGGACAGGGGCTACGAGCAGTACTTC.

This clone was counted a few times. The rearrangement uses TRBV5-1 and TRBJ2-1; unclear D gene. The CDR3 has 15 residues. CDR1 is SGHRS, CDR2 YFSETQ, per germline. Trimming took off 0 bases at V and 0 bases at J, with 7 bases between the two ends. The chain's CDR3 is CASSLEESSYNEQFF. The CDR3 coding sequence is TGCGCCAGCAGCTTGGAAGAGAGCTCCTACAATGAGCAGTTCTTC.

V usage is TRBV27 and J usage is TRBJ2-7, with 12 bases fitting TRBD2. Germline loops: CDR1 MNHEY, CDR2 SMNVEV (reference sequence). With V trimmed by 6 bases and J by 3 bases, 6 bases remained unmatched. This CDR3 spans 15 amino acids. Written as DNA, the CDR3 is TGTGCCAGCAGCCTAGCGGGAGGGTCTGGCTACGAGCAGTACTTC. As protein: CASSLAGGSGYEQYF.

This clone occurred a few times. V usage is TRBV7-9 and J usage is TRBJ2-7; TRBD2 agrees at 7 bases. Germline V gene data show CDR1 as SEHNR and CDR2 as FQNEAQ (reference sequence). The CDR3 loop spans 12 amino acids. V lost 3 bases and J lost 6; bases outside the gene matches: 2. The DNA for the CDR3 is TGTGCCAGCAGCTTGGGGGGGACCGAGCAGTACTTC. It specifies CASSLGGTEQYF.

This clone was picked up one time. The rearrangement joins TRBV4-3 to TRBJ2-6; TRBD1 matches 7 bases. Germline V CDR1 and CDR2: LGHNA, YSLEER. V lost 1 base, J lost 4 bases, and 16 bases stayed unmatched. This CDR3 region has 20 residues. The CDR3 region is CASSQVSGTARLSGANVLTF. The CDR3 coding sequence is TGCGCCAGCAGCCAAGTCTCCGGGACAGCACGCCTCTCGGGGGCCAACGTCCTGACTTTC.

The rearrangement joins TRBV7-2 to TRBJ2-3, with D unresolved. This CDR3 spans 14 amino acids. Trimming stripped 1 base from V and 5 bases from J, with 10 bases between. Germline V CDR1 and CDR2: SGHTA, FQGNSA. The CDR3 protein is CASSLDGPLDTQYF. For the CDR3, the DNA is TGTGCCAGCAGCTTAGATGGGCCCCTAGATACGCAGTATTTT.